The 31 T cell receptor beta chains in this list originate from one sample, sequenced in a study of blood T cell repertoires in COVID-19. Sequenced by immunoSEQ multiplex PCR; TCRdb stores in-frame clones only, minus some. The sample consists of around 620,000 clones, about nine tenths of them appearing once. Sequenced material: peripheral blood. These receptors originate from a woman under 30 with acute or convalescent COVID-19.

In this sample, this clone turned up a few times. This sequence joins TRBV21-1 and TRBJ1-4; the DNA was not compared with TRBD1, the D call given in the table. TRBV21-1 is labeled a pseudogene. This CDR3 contains 12 residues. The CDR3 nucleotides read TGTGCCAGCAGGGCCCCCGCCGAAAAACTGTTTTTT. It is translated as CASRAPAEKLFF.

This chain links TRBV4-1 with TRBJ2-3; the D gene is possibly TRBD2 (6 bases). Germline assignment: CDR1 MGHRA and CDR2 YSYEKL. V lost 4 bases, J lost 5 bases, and 19 bases lay in between. This CDR3 is 16 amino acids long. The CDR3 reads CASSLREALWEDTQYF. In nucleotides, the CDR3 is TGCGCCAGCAGCCTCAGGGAGGCCTTATGGGAAGATACGCAGTATTTT.

V and J are TRBV7-8 and TRBJ1-2, with 7 bases identical to TRBD1. The CDR3 consists of 16 residues. Germline V lookup: CDR1 SGHVS, CDR2 FQNEAQ. Germline trimming cut 7 bases from V and 6 bases from J; bases unmatched to any gene: 17. CDR3 in DNA: TGTGCCAGCATTAGGGGCAGGGGGTCCCCGCGGGATGGCTACACCTTC. Translating it yields CASIRGRGSPRDGYTF.

The chain links TRBV5-5 to TRBJ1-2; D not resolved. The ends were cut back, 2 bases at V and 7 bases at J, with 9 bases in the middle. The CDR3 totals 12 residues. Germline lookup yields CDR1 SGHKS and CDR2 YYEKEE (reference sequence). The CDR3 sequence is CASSFDGLGYTF. CDR3 DNA: TGTGCCAGCAGCTTCGATGGGCTTGGCTACACCTTC.

The V call is TRBV5-1, the J call TRBJ1-1; tentatively, D is TRBD1 (6 bases). The CDR3 spans 15 residues. V lost 3 bases to trimming and J lost 5 bases, with 17 bases between them. Germline lookup yields CDR1 SGHRS and CDR2 YFSETQ. The CDR3 loop is CASSWVQGPMTEAFF. For the CDR3, the DNA is TGCGCCAGCAGCTGGGTACAGGGCCCGATGACTGAAGCTTTCTTT.

This clone was seen once. The chain carries TRBV4-1 and TRBJ2-5, with TRBD2 matching 15 bases. V was clipped by 2 bases and J by 1 base; unmatched bases: 11. CDR1 is MGHRA and CDR2 is YSYEKL in the germline V gene. The CDR3 is made up of 20 amino acids. CDR3 protein: CASSQTAGTSGGSGQETQYF. CDR3 bases: TGCGCCAGCAGCCAAACCGCCGGGACTAGCGGGGGGTCTGGCCAAGAGACCCAGTACTTC.

The rearrangement uses TRBV29-1 and TRBJ1-1; D possibly corresponds to TRBD1 (6 bases). With 7 bases removed from V and 1 base from J, the gap between germline ends came to 10 bases. The CDR3 covers 12 residues. Germline V lookup: CDR1 SQVTM, CDR2 ANQGSEA. The CDR3 DNA is TGCAGCGCCGCGACAGGGAACACTGAAGCTTTCTTT. Protein: CSAATGNTEAFF.

V is TRBV4-1 and J is TRBJ1-2; 8 bases are a match to TRBD1. The J segment lost 3 bases and the V segment lost 0 bases, leaving 18 bases of the junction unmatched. This CDR3 is 20 amino acids long. Germline V gene lookup returns CDR1 MGHRA and CDR2 YSYEKL. The CDR3 DNA follows: TGCGCCAGCAGCCAAGAGTTCCGGGCAGGGGGCGGAGAAGGGTACTATGGCTACACCTTC. Residues: CASSQEFRAGGGEGYYGYTF.

J is TRBJ2-2 and V is TRBV7-6, with a tentative D call TRBD2 (6 bases). The V gene's germline CDR1 is SGHVS and CDR2 FNYEAQ. The CDR3 contains 16 residues. Trimming took off 0 bases at V and 7 bases at J, with 15 bases between the two ends. Written as DNA, the CDR3 is TGTGCCAGCAGCTTAGCGGACTACCTCGTGTTCGGGGAGCTGTTTTTT. It encodes CASSLADYLVFGELFF.

V and J are TRBV6-5 and TRBJ1-1; D ambiguous. V was pared by 2 bases and J by 8 bases, with 6 bases between. From germline, CDR1 is MNHEY and CDR2 SVGAGI. This CDR3 comprises 11 residues. CDR3 sequence: CASSYMREAFF. CDR3 nucleotide sequence: TGTGCCAGCAGTTACATGAGGGAAGCTTTCTTT.

The V gene is TRBV19, the J gene TRBJ1-5, with a weak D call TRBD1 (5 bases). The CDR3 length is 15 residues. The V gene's germline CDR1 is LNHDA and CDR2 SQIVND (reference sequence). Trimming cost V 3 bases and J 2 bases, with 11 bases left between them. The DNA of the CDR3 is TGTGCCAGTAGTATCATGGACACGCGCAATCAGCCCCAGCATTTT. Encoded protein: CASSIMDTRNQPQHF.

V is TRBV19 and J is TRBJ2-5, with 8 nucleotides matching TRBD1. After removal of 3 bases from V and 5 bases from J, the junction contained 8 bases not matched to a gene. The CDR3 spans 15 residues. Germline lookup yields CDR1 LNHDA and CDR2 SQIVND (reference sequence). Here the CDR3 reads CASSMRARGLETQYF. CDR3 DNA sequence: TGTGCCAGTAGTATGAGGGCCAGGGGGCTTGAGACCCAGTACTTC.

V gene TRBV19 combines with J gene TRBJ1-2; the D is unclear. The ends were cut back, 5 bases at V and 7 bases at J, with 20 bases in the middle. CDR1 and CDR2 (germline): LNHDA, SQIVND (reference sequence). The CDR3 extends over 15 amino acids. The CDR3 is CASSLFGARVGGYTF. The CDR3 region has the DNA TGTGCCAGTAGTTTATTTGGAGCCCGGGTTGGTGGCTACACCTTC.

This rearrangement joins TRBV28 to TRBJ1-2; TRBD1 matches at 7 bases. J lost 4 bases, V lost 5 bases, and 10 bases had no gene match. Looked up from germline, CDR1 is MDHEN and CDR2 is SYDVKM. The CDR3 has 15 amino acids. The CDR3 reads CASSHTEGQIYGYTF. The CDR3 DNA follows: TGTGCCAGCAGTCACACAGAGGGACAGATCTATGGCTACACCTTC.

The chain combines TRBV5-1 with TRBJ2-2, with D unclear. The V and J ends lost 1 base and 3 bases respectively, with 10 bases between them. Germline lookup yields CDR1 SGHRS and CDR2 YFSETQ. This CDR3 is built from 15 residues. In nucleotides, the CDR3 is TGCGCCAGCAGCTTGCATCAGCGCGACACCGGGGAGCTGTTTTTT. Translation gives CASSLHQRDTGELFF.

This clone was counted a few times. V and J are TRBV6-1 and TRBJ1-1; 7 bases fit TRBD1. Germline V gene lookup returns CDR1 MNHNS and CDR2 SASEGT. CDR3 size: 14 residues. V lost 2 bases and J lost 6; bases outside the gene matches: 6. This chain's CDR3 is CASSELEGAAEAFF. CDR3 in DNA: TGTGCCAGCAGTGAACTAGAGGGGGCGGCTGAAGCTTTCTTT.

This clone was observed a few times. The chain carries TRBV28 and TRBJ2-7; tentative D call: TRBD2 (6 bases). From germline, CDR1 is MDHEN and CDR2 SYDVKM. Trimming shortened V by 6 bases and J by 12 bases, and 21 bases separated the two germline ends. CDR3 length: 13 amino acids. CDR3 DNA: TGTGCCAGCAGGCCTACCTGGGACGGGAGCTGGTACTTC. Its translation: CASRPTWDGSWYF.

This chain connects TRBV2 to TRBJ1-6; TRBD1 matches at 7 bases. Germline CDR1 reads SNHLY; CDR2 reads FYNNEI. This CDR3 contains 15 residues. V lost 2 bases and J lost 10; bases outside the gene matches: 8. DNA for the CDR3: TGTGCCAGCAGTGAACAACAGGGGTCGGGATCACCCCTCCACTTT. It codes for CASSEQQGSGSPLHF. The variable domain in full, with the rest retrieved from reference TRBV2 and TRBJ1-6, is EPEVTQTPSHQVTQMGQEVILRCVPISNHLYFYWYRQILGQKVEFLVSFYNNEISEKSEIFDDQFSVERPDGSNFTLKIRSTKLEDSAMYFCASSEQQGSGSPLHFGNGTRLTVT.

V and J are TRBV4-3 and TRBJ1-4, with 9 bases fitting TRBD1. This CDR3 is built from 15 residues. The V gene's germline CDR1 is LGHNA and CDR2 YSLEER. The V and J ends lost 0 bases and 6 bases, in that order; junction bases with no gene match: 2. This chain's CDR3 is CASSQDWTGDEKLFF. The CDR3, as DNA: TGCGCCAGCAGCCAAGATTGGACAGGGGATGAAAAACTGTTTTTT.

The chain employs TRBV10-3 and TRBJ1-2, with TRBD1 identical over 8 bases. The germline V gene has CDR1 ENHRY and CDR2 SYGVKD. The ends lost 6 bases at V and 5 bases at J; junction bases unmatched: 5. CDR3 length: 13 residues. In nucleotides, the CDR3 is TGTGCCATCAGCTCGGGACAGGCATATGGCTACACCTTC. Amino acids: CAISSGQAYGYTF.

In the case of this clone: The sample holds other DNA sequences that translate to the same CDR3. This chain's CDR3 is CASSVGGGADTQYF. In DNA form, the CDR3 reads TGTGCCAGCAGCGTGGGCGGGGGGGCAGATACGCAGTATTTT. The chain recombines TRBV9 with TRBJ2-3, with 9 bases fitting TRBD2. The CDR3 is made up of 14 amino acids. Germline V gene data show CDR1 as SGDLS and CDR2 as YYNGEE. Unmatched junction bases numbered 2, after V lost 2 bases and J lost 4 bases.

The J gene is TRBJ1-1, the V gene TRBV27; D is undetermined. The CDR3 contains 14 residues. Germline lookup yields CDR1 MNHEY and CDR2 SMNVEV (reference sequence). V was shortened by 2 bases and J by 7 bases, with 14 bases between the two germline ends. The CDR3 region is CASSLLSGGREAFF. In DNA, the CDR3 is TGTGCCAGCAGTTTACTCTCCGGCGGCCGTGAAGCTTTCTTT.

The chain couples TRBV4-2 to TRBJ1-5; a possible D gene is TRBD1 (6 bases). Trimming took 0 bases from V and 2 from J, leaving 14 bases between them. Per the germline V gene, CDR1 is LGHNA and CDR2 is YNFKEQ. CDR3 length: 17 amino acids. CDR3 loop: CASSQDRSGVGNQPQHF. The CDR3 bases are TGTGCCAGCAGCCAAGATCGGTCAGGGGTCGGCAATCAGCCCCAGCATTTT.

Points on this clone: Different DNA sequences within this sample yield the same CDR3. This rearrangement joins TRBV30 to TRBJ1-1; D is perhaps TRBD1 (6 bases). The V gene's germline CDR1 is GTSNPN and CDR2 SVGIG (reference sequence). This CDR3 spans 14 amino acids. Trimming stripped 2 bases from V and 5 bases from J, with 15 bases between. DNA of the CDR3: TGTGCCTGGAGTAGGGGGGGAGGAGGGACTGAAGCTTTCTTT. It translates to CAWSRGGGGTEAFF.

The J gene is TRBJ2-3, the V gene TRBV4-2, with 8 bases aligning to TRBD2. The trim removed 4 bases at V and 6 bases at J, leaving 18 bases unmatched. Germline CDR1 LGHNA, CDR2 YNFKEQ. There are 18 residues in the CDR3. CDR3 nucleotide sequence: TGTGCCAGCAGCCCATCAATACTCTTCGGGGGGGGAGCCGATACGCAGTATTTT. It encodes CASSPSILFGGGADTQYF.

The CDR3 loop reads CASSQAGLAGNTGELFF. CDR3 DNA: TGTGCCAGCAGCCAAGCTGGGCTAGCGGGGAACACCGGGGAGCTGTTTTTT. V usage is TRBV4-2 and J usage is TRBJ2-2; 8 nucleotides line up with TRBD2. Germline V gene sequence: CDR1 LGHNA, CDR2 YNFKEQ. J was trimmed by 1 base and V by 1 base; bases with no gene match: 5. CDR3 size: 17 residues.

The chain joins TRBV11-2 to TRBJ1-5; TRBD1 matches at 7 bases. J was trimmed by 3 bases and V by 1 base; bases with no gene match: 15. This CDR3 is 19 amino acids long. Germline V gene sequence: CDR1 SGHAT, CDR2 FQNNGV. CDR3 sequence reads: CASSLAPFGRTGDNQPQHF. CDR3 DNA sequence: TGTGCCAGCAGCTTAGCTCCATTTGGACGGACAGGAGACAATCAGCCCCAGCATTTT.

The chain carries TRBV3-1 (or the pseudogene TRBV3-2) and TRBJ1-1, with D unresolved. CDR1 and CDR2 from the germline V gene are LGHDT and YNNKEL (reference sequence). The length of the CDR3 is 11 residues. The V and J ends lost 2 bases and 10 bases respectively, with 8 bases between them. CDR3 nucleotides: TGTGCCAGCAGCCAACGTAAACTAGCTTTCTTT. Its translation is CASSQRKLAFF.

V is TRBV19 and J is TRBJ2-7, with TRBD2 matching over 14 bases. Per germline, CDR1 LNHDA and CDR2 SQIVND (reference sequence). The CDR3 runs 15 residues. J was trimmed by 4 bases and V by 3 bases; bases with no gene match: 2. CDR3 residues: CASSMGLAGVYEQYF. CDR3 DNA sequence: TGTGCCAGTAGTATGGGACTAGCGGGGGTTTACGAGCAGTACTTC.

V and J are TRBV6-1 and TRBJ2-6, with 8 bases that match TRBD2. CDR1 is MNHNS, CDR2 SASEGT, per germline. The CDR3 loop spans 18 amino acids. Germline trimming cut 2 bases from V and 0 bases from J; bases unmatched to any gene: 6. The DNA for the CDR3 is TGTGCCAGCAGTGAACCTGCGGGGGGCCCCTCTGGGGCCAACGTCCTGACTTTC. It translates to CASSEPAGGPSGANVLTF.

This sequence joins TRBV9 and TRBJ2-5; 14 bases match TRBD2. CDR3 size: 15 residues. The germline V gene has CDR1 SGDLS and CDR2 YYNGEE. The trim removed 2 bases at V and 5 bases at J, leaving 2 bases unmatched. The CDR3 nucleotides are TGTGCCAGCAGCGTCGGGACTAGCGGGGGTGAGACCCAGTACTTC. Its protein product is CASSVGTSGGETQYF.